These 12 T cell receptor beta chains originate from one sample sequenced in a study of blood T cell repertoires in COVID-19. Sequencing was performed with immunoSEQ multiplex PCR; in TCRdb, only in-frame clones are kept and a portion is missing. In the table there are approximately 100,000 clones, 85% of which are singletons. The sequenced sample consisted of peripheral blood. The receptors here all came from a man older than 75 with acute or convalescent COVID-19.

The V gene is TRBV5-6, the J gene TRBJ2-1; D is possibly TRBD2 (6 bases). There are 16 residues in the CDR3. Germline V CDR1 and CDR2: SGHDT, YYEEEE. The V and J ends lost 3 bases and 0 bases respectively, with 13 bases between them. The CDR3 loop reads CASSSGAGFSYNEQFF. The CDR3 DNA is TGTGCCAGCAGCTCGGGAGCGGGCTTCTCCTACAATGAGCAGTTCTTC.

J is TRBJ1-3 and V is TRBV9; D perhaps matches TRBD1 (5 bases). V shed 0 bases and J shed 4 bases, with 14 bases lying between them. Germline CDR1 reads SGDLS; CDR2 reads YYNGEE. The CDR3 covers 16 residues. CDR3 in amino acids: CASSVDQGLGGNTIYF. The CDR3 nucleotides read TGTGCCAGCAGCGTAGACCAGGGCTTAGGGGGAAACACCATATATTTT.

This chain connects TRBV19 to TRBJ1-5; TRBD1 matches 7 bases. The germline CDR1 and CDR2 sequences are LNHDA and SQIVND (reference sequence). CDR3 length: 15 amino acids. The trim removed 5 bases at V and 4 bases at J, leaving 8 bases unmatched. The CDR3 region has the DNA TGTGCCAGTAGTTTCCCGGCAGGGGGGAATCAGCCCCAGCATTTT. Translated: CASSFPAGGNQPQHF. Full variable domain (remainder filled in from reference TRBV19 and TRBJ1-5): DGGITQSPKYLFRKEGQNVTLSCEQNLNHDAMYWYRQDPGQGLRLIYYSQIVNDFQKGDIAEGYSVSREKKESFPLTVTSAQKNPTAFYLCASSFPAGGNQPQHFGDGTRLSIL.

The CDR3 loop reads CASSRTGAREKLFF. Here the CDR3 DNA reads TGTGCCAGCAGCAGGACAGGGGCTCGGGAAAAACTGTTTTTT. This sequence joins TRBV7-2 and TRBJ1-4; 9 nucleotides agree with TRBD1. The CDR3 contains 14 residues. In germline, CDR1 is SGHTA, CDR2 FQGNSA. V shed 5 bases, J shed 8 bases, and the junction held 6 bases outside the gene matches.

The V gene is TRBV27, the J gene TRBJ2-5; D is possibly TRBD1 (5 bases). Per the germline V gene, CDR1 is MNHEY and CDR2 is SMNVEV (reference sequence). The CDR3 spans 15 residues. Trimming took 0 bases from V and 5 from J, leaving 13 bases between them. CDR3 region: CASSLSAGSLETQYF. The DNA for the CDR3 is TGTGCCAGCAGTTTATCAGCAGGGTCTTTGGAGACCCAGTACTTC.

There are a few counts of this clone. J is TRBJ2-2 and V is TRBV5-5; D perhaps matches TRBD2 (6 bases). This CDR3 region has 14 residues. V dropped 4 bases and J dropped 4 bases, with 11 bases sitting between them. Germline CDR1 is SGHKS and CDR2 is YYEKEE (reference sequence). The CDR3 region is CASSKGLSTGELFF. DNA of the CDR3: TGTGCCAGCAGCAAGGGACTTTCCACCGGGGAGCTGTTTTTT.

This clone appeared a single time. This chain joins TRBV6-6 and TRBJ2-7, with TRBD1 matching over 8 bases. Germline assignment: CDR1 MNHNY and CDR2 SVGAGI (reference sequence). The CDR3 runs to 15 residues. After removal of 1 base from V and 0 bases from J, the junction contained 2 bases not matched to a gene. The CDR3 protein is CASSYFQGASYEQYF. CDR3 nucleotides: TGTGCCAGCAGTTACTTCCAGGGGGCCTCCTACGAGCAGTACTTC.

The rearrangement joins TRBV7-2 to TRBJ2-2, with 8 bases fitting TRBD2. The CDR3 contains 15 residues. The germline gives CDR1 SGHTA, CDR2 FQGNSA. The V and J ends lost 5 bases and 8 bases, in that order; junction bases with no gene match: 10. In DNA, the CDR3 is TGTGCCAGCAGCCCCCGGTCGAGCGGGGGTGGGGAGCTGTTTTTT. This sequence encodes CASSPRSSGGGELFF.

The chain couples TRBV5-8 to TRBJ2-1; D gene uncertain. Trimming removed 0 bases from V and 5 bases from J, with 9 bases in between. Germline-derived CDR1 and CDR2 are SGHTS and YDEGEE. The CDR3 has 14 residues. This CDR3 is CASSLGLANNEQFF. CDR3 DNA: TGTGCCAGCAGCTTGGGACTGGCGAACAATGAGCAGTTCTTC.

The rearrangement links TRBV7-2 to TRBJ2-5, with D perhaps TRBD2 (5 bases). Germline V CDR1 and CDR2: SGHTA, FQGNSA. This CDR3 contains 13 residues. Trimming pared 5 bases from V and 9 bases from J, leaving 16 bases between. CDR3 in DNA: TGTGCCAGCAGCCCGCGCGTCCAGGAGGCCCAGTACTTC. Amino acid sequence: CASSPRVQEAQYF.

V gene TRBV7-6 combines with J gene TRBJ2-5; D may be TRBD2 (7 bases). Germline-derived CDR1 and CDR2 are SGHVS and FNYEAQ. This CDR3 is built from 14 residues. The V end was cut by 0 bases, the J end by 4 bases, with 9 bases between. The chain's CDR3 is CASSLAGGGETQYF. The CDR3 DNA reads TGTGCCAGCAGCTTAGCGGGAGGGGGAGAGACCCAGTACTTC.

The rearrangement links TRBV24-1 to TRBJ2-3; 12 nucleotides align to TRBD2. This CDR3 is built from 13 residues. CDR1 and CDR2 from the germline V gene are KGHDR and SFDVKD. The V segment lost 0 bases and the J segment 15 bases; nucleotides outside the gene matches: 3. The CDR3 sequence is CATSDLSSGRGYF. The CDR3 DNA sequence: TGTGCCACCAGTGATTTGTCTAGCGGGAGGGGTTATTTT.